This is a list of T cell receptor beta chains from one sample in a study of somatic mutations in cytotoxic T cells in rheumatoid arthritis. The protocol was immunoSEQ multiplex PCR, while the TCRdb copy is restricted to in-frame clones and leaves out a portion. The sample contains 23,000 or so clones, 80% to 90% of which appear only once. The sequencing input was CD8+ T cells sorted from blood. The receptor set was obtained from an adult with rheumatoid arthritis. The CDR3 runs from the conserved cysteine through the conserved F or W. The D gene is left open where the match is weak. Size is omitted from some rows. Given values are once, few, many or a class for expanded clones.

>TRBV5-1|.|few|TRBJ1-5
TGCGCCAGCAGCTTTCTGCCCGAGAACCCTTCCTATAGCAATCAGCCCCAGCATTTT
CASSFLPENPSYSNQPQHF
>TRBV23-1|.|few|TRBJ2-1
TGCGCCAGCAGTCAATCAGGGGAAGGGCAGTTCTTC
CASSQSGEGQFF
>TRBV28|.|once|TRBJ2-7
TGTGCCAGCAGATCGTACAGGGAGTCCTACGAGCAGTACTTC
CASRSYRESYEQYF
>TRBV27|TRBD1|.|TRBJ2-7
TGTGCCAGCAGTTTATCGGGACAGGGGATCGCCTACGAGCAGTACTTC
CASSLSGQGIAYEQYF
>TRBV11-2|TRBD1|once|TRBJ1-4
TGTGCCAGCAGCTTAGACCGGGAGGGGGCGGGTGAAAAACTGTTTTTT
CASSLDREGAGEKLFF
>TRBV5-4|.|.|TRBJ2-1
TGTGCCAGCAGCTTGAGCGATGAGCAGTTCTTC
CASSLSDEQFF
>TRBV5-5|.|.|TRBJ1-4
TGTGCCAGCAGGTCGCCTCCGAATAATGAAAAACTGTTTTTT
CASRSPPNNEKLFF
>TRBV4-2|.|few|TRBJ1-3
TGTGCCAGCAGCTTGAACAGGGAAATCACTGGAAACACCATATATTTT
CASSLNREITGNTIYF
>TRBV5-1|TRBD1|.|TRBJ2-7
TGCGCCAGCAGCCCTACCGGGACAGGGGACGAGCAGTACTTC
CASSPTGTGDEQYF
>TRBV11-2|.|.|TRBJ1-1
TGTGCCAGCAGCTTAGAAGGGGGGAACACTGAAGCTTTCTTT
CASSLEGGNTEAFF
>TRBV2|TRBD2|.|TRBJ2-1
TGTGCCAGCAGGGGACTAGAGCAGTTCTTC
CASRGLEQFF
>TRBV28|.|.|TRBJ1-1
TGTGCCAGCAGAATCCCCTCTACCCTCCCGAACACTGAAGCTTTCTTT
CASRIPSTLPNTEAFF
>TRBV18|.|.|TRBJ1-5
TGTGCCAGCTCACTACCGGGACGGAATAATCAGCCCCAGCATTTT
CASSLPGRNNQPQHF
>TRBV5-4|.|.|TRBJ1-1
TGTGCCAGCAGCTCCGGGGCTCATGAAGCTTTCTTT
CASSSGAHEAFF
>TRBV6-1|.|.|TRBJ2-7
TGTGCCAGCAGTGGGCGAGGCGCCTCCTACGAGCAGTACTTC
CASSGRGASYEQYF
>TRBV6-5|.|.|TRBJ2-1
TGTGCCAGCAGTTATTTTCGAGGGGCCTTCTACAATGAGCAGTTCTTC
CASSYFRGAFYNEQFF
>TRBV15|.|.|TRBJ1-2
TGTGCCACCAGCGGGGGTCCCACTAGTAACTATGGCTACACCTTC
CATSGGPTSNYGYTF
>TRBV6-1|.|.|TRBJ2-7
TGTGCCAGCAGTGAAGCTTCGGGCTACGAGCAGTACTTC
CASSEASGYEQYF
>TRBV4-2|.|.|TRBJ2-2
TGTGCCAGCAGCCAAGCCTCGGGCTTAAAGGTCCCCGGGGAGCTGTTTTTT
CASSQASGLKVPGELFF
>TRBV13|.|few|TRBJ2-4
TGTGCCAGCAGTCTTCGGGCAGAAAACATTCAGTACTTC
CASSLRAENIQYF
>TRBV2|TRBD1|.|TRBJ1-1
TGTGCCAGCAGTGAAGACCTGGACAGGGGAGACACTGAAGCTTTCTTT
CASSEDLDRGDTEAFF
>TRBV27|TRBD1|once|TRBJ1-6
TGTGCCAGCAGTCTAACAAAAGGGGGCGCGGGTAATTCACCCCTCCACTTT
CASSLTKGGAGNSPLHF
>TRBV5-6|.|.|TRBJ1-5
TGTGCCAGCAGCTTGGGGGCGGGGGGAGGCAATCAGCCCCAGCATTTT
CASSLGAGGGNQPQHF
>TRBV6-6|.|.|TRBJ1-2
TGTGCCAGCAGTTACCCCGCAGCCAGCCCTAACTATGGCTACACCTTC
CASSYPAASPNYGYTF
>TRBV6-1|.|once|TRBJ2-7
TGTGCCAGCAGTGAGGGCAGGGGAACGGAGCAGTACTTC
CASSEGRGTEQYF
>TRBV7-7|.|.|TRBJ2-1
TGTGCTAGCAGCTTGGGCGGAGGCCCTCGGGCCTCCTACAATGAGCAGTTCTTC
CASSLGGGPRASYNEQFF
>TRBV6-5|.|.|TRBJ2-1
TGTGCCAGCAGTTACTCGGGGTTTGGCTACAATGAGCAGTTCTTC
CASSYSGFGYNEQFF
>TRBV2|TRBD1|.|TRBJ2-7
TGTGCCAGCAGGGGACAGACTTACGAGCAGTACTTC
CASRGQTYEQYF
>TRBV7-2|.|.|TRBJ1-1
TGTGCCAGCAGCTTAAACCGATACACTGAAGCTTTCTTT
CASSLNRYTEAFF
>TRBV27|.|.|TRBJ2-1
TGTGCCAGCAGTTTCGGAACCCGCGAGCAGTTCTTC
CASSFGTREQFF
>TRBV7-2|TRBD2|.|TRBJ2-7
TGTGCCAGCAGCTTAGTTGCGGGAGCCTACGAGCAGTACTTC
CASSLVAGAYEQYF
>TRBV20-1|.|.|TRBJ2-7
TGCAGTGCTAGAATGCTCTACGAGCAGTACTTC
CSARMLYEQYF
>TRBV2|TRBD1|.|TRBJ1-5
TGTGCCAGCAGTGGACAGACAGGGACCGATCAGCCCCAGCATTTT
CASSGQTGTDQPQHF
>TRBV16|.|.|TRBJ1-4
TGTGCCAGCAGCCAATCGTTGGGGACCACTAATGAAAAACTGTTTTTT
CASSQSLGTTNEKLFF
>TRBV2|.|.|TRBJ1-6
TGTGCCATCTCGGGGAGCACCTATAATTCACCCCTCCACTTT
CAISGSTYNSPLHF
>TRBV15|.|few|TRBJ1-1
TGTGCCACCAGCAGAGAAACAGGGAACACTGAAGCTTTCTTT
CATSRETGNTEAFF
>TRBV29-1|.|.|TRBJ1-2
TGCAGCGTTTTGGGGGCGATCGGCTACACCTTC
CSVLGAIGYTF
>TRBV10-3|.|.|TRBJ2-7
TGTGCCATCAGTGAGGACCCAGGGCACTCCTACGAGCAGTACTTC
CAISEDPGHSYEQYF
>TRBV2|.|.|TRBJ2-2
TGTGCCAGAGGACTCGACACGCCGAACACCGGGGAGCTGTTTTTT
CARGLDTPNTGELFF
>TRBV27|.|.|TRBJ2-7
TGTGCCAGCAGTTTCGGCAACTCCTACGGGCAGTACTTC
CASSFGNSYGQYF
>TRBV4-2|TRBD2|.|TRBJ2-7
TGTGCCAGCAGCCAAGACGGTTCTCGGACTAGCGGGGTCTACGAGCAGTACTTC
CASSQDGSRTSGVYEQYF
>TRBV19|TRBD1|once|TRBJ1-1
TGTGCCAGTAGTCTCAGGACAGGGATGACTGAAGCTTTCTTT
CASSLRTGMTEAFF
>TRBV7-6|.|.|TRBJ2-3
TGTGCCAGCGGACCCGATAGGGGCGCACCGGACCTAAGTACGCAGTATTTT
CASGPDRGAPDLSTQYF
>TRBV27|TRBD2|few|TRBJ2-7
TGTGCCAGCAGTCCCTTCAGCGGGGCCTACGAGCAGTACTTC
CASSPFSGAYEQYF
>TRBV7-2|TRBD1|.|TRBJ2-7
TGTGCCAGCAGCTCCCGGACAGGGGTCCCCTACGAGCAGTACTTC
CASSSRTGVPYEQYF
>TRBV19|TRBD2|.|TRBJ2-1
TGTGCCAGTAGCGGGAGCGGGGGGTCCTACAATGAGCAGTTCTTC
CASSGSGGSYNEQFF
>TRBV4-2|.|once|TRBJ2-5
TGTGCCAGCAGCCAGATAAGTGCTTCGGGGCACCAAGAGACCCAGTACTTC
CASSQISASGHQETQYF
>TRBV27|.|.|TRBJ1-6
TGTGCCAGCAGTTTACAGGACGGACGTAATTCACCCCTCCACTTT
CASSLQDGRNSPLHF
>TRBV5-1|.|.|TRBJ2-3
TGCGCCAGCAGCTTGGGGCTAGCCGACCAAGATACGCAGTATTTT
CASSLGLADQDTQYF
>TRBV10-2|TRBD1|.|TRBJ1-4
TGCGCCAGCAGTGACATGGGACAGGGGGAAAAACTGTTTTTT
CASSDMGQGEKLFF
>TRBV10-1|TRBD1|few|TRBJ2-2
TGCGCCAGCAGTGACCCGGAATACAGGGGGCGGACCGGGGAGCTGTTTTTT
CASSDPEYRGRTGELFF
>TRBV5-1|.|.|TRBJ2-7
TGCGCCAGCAGCTCCACCCTTGGCGAGCAGTACTTC
CASSSTLGEQYF
>TRBV7-9|.|.|TRBJ2-3
TGTGCCAGCACCCCGCCCCTCCCGGGACCACTTCTCACAGATACGCAGTATTTT
CASTPPLPGPLLTDTQYF
>TRBV19|TRBD1|.|TRBJ1-6
TGTGCCAAGGGGACAGGGGGCAAACGGTCCTATAATTCACCCCTCCACTTT
CAKGTGGKRSYNSPLHF
>TRBV5-1|.|few|TRBJ1-6
TGCGCCAGCAGCTTGCGGGACGTCGGCTCACCCCTCCACTTT
CASSLRDVGSPLHF
>TRBV7-2|.|once|TRBJ2-3
TGTGCCAGCAGCCCCGGTTATGGCACAGATACGCAGTATTTT
CASSPGYGTDTQYF
>TRBV7-2|TRBD2|.|TRBJ2-1
TGTGCCAGCAGCTCAATTCTAGCGGGGGCGTACAATGAGCAGTTCTTC
CASSSILAGAYNEQFF
>TRBV13|TRBD1|.|TRBJ2-7
TGTGCCAGCAGCTCTGGGACAGGGGCCTACGAGCAGTACTTC
CASSSGTGAYEQYF
>TRBV5-1|.|.|TRBJ1-2
TGCGCCAGCAGCAGTACGGCTAACTATGGCTACACCTTC
CASSSTANYGYTF